The TCR beta chain described here comes from a study of Ad26.COV2.S vaccination and SARS-CoV-2 variants (dated by TCRdb to about 2021). Background on the whole study: Vaccine-arm donors came from COV1001, a multicentre, randomized, double-blind, placebo-controlled phase I-IIa trial of Ad26.COV2.S in healthy adults. Ad26.COV2.S was given intramuscularly at 5x10^10 or 1x10^11 viral particles, as a single shot or as two shots 56 days apart. TCRbeta repertoire sequencing was used to assess the specificity and breadth of SARS-CoV-2-reactive T cell receptors after Ad26.COV2.S vaccination. The TCR-sequenced set comprised about 32 samples: some 19 Ad26.COV2.S vaccine recipients, 5 placebo recipients and 8 SARS-CoV-2 convalescent individuals. Trial participants were randomized into five groups of five, in which low-dose or high-dose Ad26.COV2.S was given once or twice, or placebo was given on both occasions. Throughout the experiments and outcome assessment, investigators stayed blinded to trial group allocation.

Reading from cysteine to phenylalanine, the CDR3 counts 14 amino acids. Only CDR3 DNA remains: 42 bases, in frame from the first base. The CDR1 and CDR2 encoded by the germline V gene (reference sequence) are SGHNT and YYREEE. V is clipped by 4 bases and J by 0 bases, and the sequence between their germline boundaries is 9 bases long. The paper as a whole reports these results and caveats: After vaccination, substantial breadth of spike-specific CD8+ and CD4+ T cell responses was reported. The authors noted that the TCR breadth and depth analyses may have underestimated total T cell responses. The study was not powered for comparison of responses between vaccine doses or regimens. Comparable non-spike TCR breadth was observed between vaccine and placebo recipients, consistent with only spike being contained in the vaccine. Ad26.COV2.S recipients had higher spike-specific TCR breadth than placebo recipients (P = 0.0014).

This clone was seen just once. Its antigen is not yet known. No base quality values were provided; no much bigger clone lies one nucleotide off. The meaning of the sample's treatment or condition label: around 19 received Ad26.COV2.S at low or high dose, single or two shots; several received placebo; per-sample allocation not given. Repertoires of vaccine and placebo recipients were sequenced from samples collected on day 63 after the first injection. In Cohort 1b, more than 20 adults aged 18-55 years were enrolled at a single site in Boston, USA, between 29 July and 7 August 2020. Ad26.COV2.S consisted of a replication-incompetent adenovirus type 26 vector by which a prefusion-stabilized SARS-CoV-2 spike protein from the original Wuhan strain was expressed. The immunoSEQ Assay was used to sequence TCRbeta CDR3 regions. After extraction, genomic DNA underwent amplification by bias-controlled multiplex PCR, followed by high-throughput sequencing. The authors processed their data as follows. To quantify the absolute abundance of each unique TCRbeta CDR3 region, sequences were collapsed and filtered. T cell fraction was estimated by normalizing TCRbeta template counts to usable DNA, which was measured by amplifying reference genes present in all nucleated cells. Repertoire TCRs were annotated as SARS-CoV-2-specific when V gene, CDR3 amino acid sequence and J gene were exactly matched to a known reactive TCR set. The reference SARS-CoV-2 TCR set was obtained from MIRA and was filtered for enrichment in COVID-19-positive ImmuneCODE repertoires, whereby public or cross-reactive TCRs were removed. Using the MIRA antigens, annotated TCRs were further analysed by specific ORF or by position within an ORF. Breadth was defined as the number of annotated unique rearrangements divided by the total number of unique productive rearrangements, and depth was defined as the summed frequency of the annotated unique rearrangements. Two-sided Wilcoxon rank-sum tests were used to compare TCR breadth between groups. Imported from immuneACCESS, the table was reduced by TCRdb to in-frame sequences with V and J called. These copies leave out some clones; in studies compared against another copy, an unresolved V gene accounts for under half, and the cause of the remainder is not known. V, J and clone size reflect that table, while D and trimming were determined from the DNA. The sample table contains over 200,000 clones; only one count was recorded for approximately 88% of them. The ten largest account for over 8.5% of the sample.

The clonotype was recovered from a person aged 18 to 59 who received the Ad26.COV2.S COVID-19 vaccine or a placebo. Sequencing was performed on peripheral blood, taken in a trial of Ad26.COV2.S vaccine versus placebo. The rearrangement combines TRBV5-4 with TRBJ2-3; a tentative D call is TRBD1 (5 bases match). The CDR3 reads CASSGTGSTDTQYF. In nucleotide form, the sequence is TGTGCCAGCAGCGGCACAGGTAGCACAGATACGCAGTATTTT.